This T cell receptor beta chain was sequenced for a study of early T cells in non-severe SARS-CoV-2 infection. This clonotype was seen repeatedly, ten times or more. TCRdb used MiXCR to reprocess the 5' RACE reads, holding one entry per CDR3 protein. The sample includes around 62,000 distinct CDR3 sequences, 4.9% seen only once; the top ten take 4% to 5%. The CDR3 length is 14 residues. CDR1 WNHNN and CDR2 SYGVQD come from the germline V gene (reference sequence). V gave up 3 bases and J gave up 5 bases, with 11 bases separating them. The sequenced sample was whole blood. The chain uses TRBV10-1 and TRBJ2-1; D gene ambiguous. The TCR originated in an adult who was a healthcare worker with PCR-confirmed SARS-CoV-2 infection or an uninfected control (not recorded which). Here the CDR3 reads CASSEVRAHNEQFF. In nucleotides, the CDR3 is TGCGCCAGCAGTGAAGTAAGAGCCCACAATGAGCAGTTCTTC.